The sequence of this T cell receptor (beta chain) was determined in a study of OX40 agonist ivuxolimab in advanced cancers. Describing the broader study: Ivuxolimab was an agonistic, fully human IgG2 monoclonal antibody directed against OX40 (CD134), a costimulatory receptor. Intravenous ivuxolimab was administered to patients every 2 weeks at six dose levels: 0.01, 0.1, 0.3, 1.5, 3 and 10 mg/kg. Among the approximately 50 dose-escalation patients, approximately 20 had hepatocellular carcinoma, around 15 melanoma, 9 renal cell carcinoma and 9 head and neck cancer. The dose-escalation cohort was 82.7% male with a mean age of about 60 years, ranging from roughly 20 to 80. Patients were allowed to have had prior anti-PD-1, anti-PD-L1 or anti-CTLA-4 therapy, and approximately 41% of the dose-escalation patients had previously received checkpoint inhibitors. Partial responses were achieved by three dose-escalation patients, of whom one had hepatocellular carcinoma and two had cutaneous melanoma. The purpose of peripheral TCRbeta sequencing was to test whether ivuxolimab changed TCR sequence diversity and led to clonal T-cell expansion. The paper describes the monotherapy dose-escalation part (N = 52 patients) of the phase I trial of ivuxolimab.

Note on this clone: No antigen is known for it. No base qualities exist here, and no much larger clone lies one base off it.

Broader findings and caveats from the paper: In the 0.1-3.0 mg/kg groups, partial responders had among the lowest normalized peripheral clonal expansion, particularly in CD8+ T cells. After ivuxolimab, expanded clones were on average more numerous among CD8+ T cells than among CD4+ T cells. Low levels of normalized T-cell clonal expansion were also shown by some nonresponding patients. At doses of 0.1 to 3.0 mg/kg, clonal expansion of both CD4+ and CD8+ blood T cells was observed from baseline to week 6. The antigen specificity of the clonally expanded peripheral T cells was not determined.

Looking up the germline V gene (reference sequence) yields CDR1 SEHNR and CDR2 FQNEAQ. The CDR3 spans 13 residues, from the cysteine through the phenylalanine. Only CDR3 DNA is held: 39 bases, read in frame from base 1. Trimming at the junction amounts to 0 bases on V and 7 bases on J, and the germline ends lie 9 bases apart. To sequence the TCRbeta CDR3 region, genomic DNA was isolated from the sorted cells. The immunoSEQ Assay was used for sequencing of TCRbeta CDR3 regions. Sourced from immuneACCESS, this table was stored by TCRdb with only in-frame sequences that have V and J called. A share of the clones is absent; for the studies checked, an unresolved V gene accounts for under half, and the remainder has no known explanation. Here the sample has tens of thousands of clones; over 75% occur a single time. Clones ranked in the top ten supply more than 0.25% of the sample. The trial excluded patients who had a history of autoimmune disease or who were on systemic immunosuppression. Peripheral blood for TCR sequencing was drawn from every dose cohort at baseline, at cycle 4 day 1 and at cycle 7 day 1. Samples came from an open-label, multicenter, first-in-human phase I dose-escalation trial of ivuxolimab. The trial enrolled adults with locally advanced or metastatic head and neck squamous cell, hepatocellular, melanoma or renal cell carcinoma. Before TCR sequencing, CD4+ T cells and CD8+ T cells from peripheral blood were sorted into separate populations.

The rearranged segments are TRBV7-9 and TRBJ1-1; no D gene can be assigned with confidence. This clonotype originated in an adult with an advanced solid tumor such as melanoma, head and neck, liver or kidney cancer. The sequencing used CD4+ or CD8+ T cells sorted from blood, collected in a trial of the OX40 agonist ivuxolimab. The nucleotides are TGTGCCAGCAGCTTAGCCCCCGATGGTGAAGCTTTCTTT. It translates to CASSLAPDGEAFF.